These 20 T cell receptor beta chains share one sample of origin, sequenced in a study of blood T cell repertoires in COVID-19. Only in-frame clones appear in the TCRdb table, and some are missing; sequencing was by immunoSEQ multiplex PCR. Of approximately 150,000 clones detected, about 89% appear once; the ten largest clones hold around 6.3%. The sample comprised peripheral blood. The origin of the receptors is a man of 80 years or more with acute or convalescent COVID-19.

This clone was observed a single time. V and J are TRBV5-5 and TRBJ1-4; no definite D call. This CDR3 has 14 amino acids. V was trimmed by 0 bases and J by 8 bases, leaving 11 bases between them. CDR1 is SGHKS, CDR2 YYEKEE, per germline (reference sequence). The CDR3 is CASSLGGVAEKLFF. In DNA, the CDR3 is TGTGCCAGCAGCTTGGGCGGGGTTGCCGAAAAACTGTTTTTT.

The chain recombines TRBV24-1 with TRBJ2-5, with a possible D match to TRBD2 (7 bases). Germline CDR1 KGHDR, CDR2 SFDVKD. Trimming left V 3 bases short and J 5 bases short, with 15 bases between. The CDR3 runs to 15 residues. The chain's CDR3 is CATSDPRGGTETQYF. The CDR3 coding sequence is TGTGCCACCAGTGATCCTAGGGGGGGAACGGAGACCCAGTACTTC.

V and J are TRBV6-5 and TRBJ1-5; no firm D call. Looked up from germline, CDR1 is MNHEY and CDR2 is SVGAGI. V shed 0 bases and J shed 7 bases, with 10 bases lying between them. CDR3 size: 14 residues. The CDR3 is CASSYSSGRQPQHF. CDR3 nucleotide sequence: TGTGCCAGCAGTTACTCGTCGGGAAGACAGCCCCAGCATTTT.

V and J are TRBV4-1 and TRBJ2-7; 10 nucleotides align to TRBD1. The germline CDR1 and CDR2 sequences are MGHRA and YSYEKL. The ends lost 3 bases at V and 4 bases at J; junction bases unmatched: 3. This CDR3 has 14 residues. The CDR3 here is CASSHDRGRYEQYF. The CDR3 DNA follows: TGCGCCAGCAGCCATGACAGGGGGCGGTACGAGCAGTACTTC.

The rearrangement joins TRBV10-3 to TRBJ2-7, with D perhaps TRBD2 (7 bases). V lost 6 bases to trimming and J lost 1 base, with 10 bases between them. The germline CDR1 and CDR2 sequences are ENHRY and SYGVKD. This CDR3 spans 13 amino acids. CDR3 sequence: CAISKGGSYEQYF. The DNA of the CDR3 is TGTGCCATCAGCAAGGGGGGGTCCTACGAGCAGTACTTC.

The J gene is TRBJ2-5, the V gene TRBV28, with a possible D match to TRBD1 (7 bases). V dropped 6 bases and J dropped 7 bases, with 9 bases sitting between them. From germline, CDR1 is MDHEN and CDR2 SYDVKM. The length of the CDR3 is 11 residues. For the CDR3, the DNA is TGTGCCAGCAGCCAGGGGGGGACCCAGTACTTC. It specifies CASSQGGTQYF.

V gene TRBV5-5 combines with J gene TRBJ1-5, with TRBD1 as a possible D gene (5 bases). CDR1 is SGHKS and CDR2 is YYEKEE in the germline V gene (reference sequence). The CDR3 has 15 residues. V lost 0 bases, J lost 1 base, and 8 bases lay in between. The CDR3 region has the DNA TGTGCCAGCAGCTTGGGACAGATGAGCAATCAGCCCCAGCATTTT. Amino acid sequence: CASSLGQMSNQPQHF.

This chain connects TRBV27 to TRBJ2-3, with D possibly matching TRBD2 (6 bases). The V end lost 8 bases, the J end lost 1 base, and 28 bases lay between the germline ends. Germline assignment: CDR1 MNHEY and CDR2 SMNVEV (reference sequence). The CDR3 runs to 19 residues. The CDR3 loop is CASGPLAGISSPRTDTQYF. The CDR3 nucleotides are TGTGCCAGCGGACCATTGGCGGGAATTTCCTCCCCCCGCACAGATACGCAGTATTTT.

The chain links TRBV3-1 (or the pseudogene TRBV3-2) to TRBJ2-3; TRBD2 matches 8 bases. CDR3 length equals 16 residues. Germline V gene data show CDR1 as LGHDT and CDR2 as YNNKEL (reference sequence). The trim removed 4 bases at V and 2 bases at J, leaving 8 bases unmatched. CDR3 DNA: TGTGCCAGCAGCCCCTTCCCGGGGGGGGCCACAGATACGCAGTATTTT. Translated, it gives CASSPFPGGATDTQYF.

This clone was detected only once. CDR3 sequence (DNA): TGTGCCAGTAGTCTACACGACAGGGGCACTGAAGCTTTCTTT. Residues: CASSLHDRGTEAFF. The rearrangement links TRBV19 to TRBJ1-1; TRBD1 agrees at 8 bases. J lost 4 bases, V lost 5 bases, and 6 bases had no gene match. The CDR3 is 14 residues long. Germline-derived CDR1 and CDR2 are LNHDA and SQIVND (reference sequence).

A few counts support this clone. V usage is TRBV7-9 and J usage is TRBJ2-1; no clear D gene. The CDR3 spans 15 residues. Germline V gene data show CDR1 as SEHNR and CDR2 as FQNEAQ (reference sequence). The V end was cut by 2 bases, the J end by 2 bases, with 10 bases between. CDR3 loop: CASSLPLVAYNEQFF. The CDR3 DNA reads as TGTGCCAGCAGCTTACCCCTAGTGGCCTACAATGAGCAGTTCTTC.

This chain links TRBV19 with TRBJ1-5; perhaps TRBD1 as D (6 bases). Per germline, CDR1 LNHDA and CDR2 SQIVND (reference sequence). The germline V and J ends were trimmed by 1 base and 1 base, with 8 bases remaining between them. The CDR3 consists of 15 residues. Here the CDR3 DNA reads TGTGCCAGTAGTATAGCCGGACAGAGCAATCAGCCCCAGCATTTT. Translation gives CASSIAGQSNQPQHF.

This chain connects TRBV2 to TRBJ1-2; TRBD1 is a possible D gene (6 bases). CDR3 length: 15 residues. Germline CDR1 is SNHLY and CDR2 is FYNNEI. V lost 8 bases and J lost 7, with 23 bases in between. Written as DNA, the CDR3 is TGTGCCAGCCGCGCCCGAACAGGGTCAGGAGGTGGCTACACCTTC. Translated: CASRARTGSGGGYTF.

This chain links TRBV19 with TRBJ1-1; 8 positions match TRBD1. CDR1 and CDR2 from the germline V gene are LNHDA and SQIVND (reference sequence). The CDR3 covers 14 residues. Losses at the gene ends were 8 bases for V and 6 bases for J; bases not matched to a gene: 11. The CDR3 sequence is CASQRRGQAPEAFF. Written as DNA, the CDR3 is TGTGCCAGTCAAAGGCGGGGACAGGCCCCTGAAGCTTTCTTT.

This chain links TRBV18 with TRBJ1-5; 9 bases fit TRBD1. CDR1 and CDR2 from the germline V gene are KGHSH and LQKENI. The CDR3 covers 14 residues. Trimming removed 4 bases from V and 7 bases from J; junction bases left unmatched: 5. The CDR3 bases are TGTGCCAGCTCACGAACAGGGGGCCGACAGCCCCAGCATTTT. Translating gives CASSRTGGRQPQHF.

Here the CDR3 reads CASSLQGDNTEAFF. The DNA of the CDR3 is TGTGCCAGCAGCTTGCAGGGTGATAACACTGAAGCTTTCTTT. The gene calls are TRBV11-1 and TRBJ1-1, with a possible D match to TRBD1 (5 bases). The CDR3 runs 14 residues. Germline loops: CDR1 SGHAT, CDR2 FQDESV (reference sequence). V lost 3 bases, J lost 2 bases, and 10 bases lay in between.

This clone was found a few times. The rearrangement joins TRBV19 to TRBJ2-7; maybe TRBD1 (5 bases). Trimming took off 8 bases at V and 4 bases at J, with 15 bases between the two ends. CDR1 and CDR2 from the germline V gene are LNHDA and SQIVND (reference sequence). This CDR3 has 13 residues. CDR3 in DNA: TGTGCCAGTGGACCGACAGTAGGATACGAGCAGTACTTC. It specifies CASGPTVGYEQYF.

This CDR3 reads CASARTGQATGELFF. Here the CDR3 DNA reads TGTGCCAGCGCCAGGACAGGGCAGGCCACCGGGGAGCTGTTTTTT. The chain employs TRBV2 and TRBJ2-2, with 8 bases fitting TRBD1. CDR1 and CDR2 from the germline V gene are SNHLY and FYNNEI. This CDR3 has 15 amino acids. V was clipped by 8 bases and J by 4 bases; unmatched bases: 9. Combining the CDR3 with reference TRBV2 and TRBJ2-2 gives the whole variable domain EPEVTQTPSHQVTQMGQEVILRCVPISNHLYFYWYRQILGQKVEFLVSFYNNEISEKSEIFDDQFSVERPDGSNFTLKIRSTKLEDSAMYFCASARTGQATGELFFGEGSRLTVL.

J is TRBJ1-5 and V is TRBV18, with 7 bases fitting TRBD1. With 6 bases clipped from V and 4 bases from J, the junction kept 9 bases outside the gene matches. The length of the CDR3 is 15 residues. Per germline, CDR1 KGHSH and CDR2 LQKENI. The CDR3 reads CASSDEGARNQPQHF. CDR3 DNA sequence: TGTGCCAGCTCCGACGAGGGGGCCAGAAATCAGCCCCAGCATTTT.

The V call is TRBV29-1, the J call TRBJ1-2, with 9 bases lining up with TRBD1. Germline trimming cut 3 bases from V and 6 bases from J; bases unmatched to any gene: 8. CDR3 length: 14 residues. Germline V gene sequence: CDR1 SQVTM, CDR2 ANQGSEA. CDR3 sequence (DNA): TGCAGCGTTGATGGGACAGGGATTGGAAATGGCTACACCTTC. Translating it yields CSVDGTGIGNGYTF.